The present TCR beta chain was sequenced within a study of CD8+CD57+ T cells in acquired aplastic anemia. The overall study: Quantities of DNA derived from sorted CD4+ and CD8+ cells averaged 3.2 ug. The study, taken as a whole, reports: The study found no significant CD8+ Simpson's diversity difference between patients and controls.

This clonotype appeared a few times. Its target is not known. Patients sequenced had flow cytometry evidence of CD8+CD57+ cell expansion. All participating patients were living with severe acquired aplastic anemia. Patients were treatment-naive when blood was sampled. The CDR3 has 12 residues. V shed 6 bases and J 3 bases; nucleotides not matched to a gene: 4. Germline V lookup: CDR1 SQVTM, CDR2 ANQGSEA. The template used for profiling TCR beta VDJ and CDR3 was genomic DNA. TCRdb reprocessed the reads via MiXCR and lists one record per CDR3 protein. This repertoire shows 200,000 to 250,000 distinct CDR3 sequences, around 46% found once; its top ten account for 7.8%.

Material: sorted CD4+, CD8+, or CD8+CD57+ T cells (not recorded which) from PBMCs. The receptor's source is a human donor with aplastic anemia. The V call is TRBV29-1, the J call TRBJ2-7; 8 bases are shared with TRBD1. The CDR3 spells CSVGTGVYEQYF. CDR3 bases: TGCAGCGTCGGGACAGGAGTCTACGAGCAGTACTTC.